Only a few counts were recorded for the clone carrying this T cell receptor (delta chain). The protein given by TCRdb reflects a much larger clone and differs at residue 8 from this DNA's translation, likely from a read error; the protein shown is the DNA's translation. TCRdb made new clone calls on the multiplex PCR reads using CATT. There are over 55,000 delta-chain clones in the sample; around 1.5% occur only once, and 15% lies in the top ten. The data belong to a study of γδ T cells in repeated Plasmodium falciparum infection. Across the whole study: Age- and gender-matched Australian children served as comparison for malaria-exposed Malian children.

Germline CDR1 TSWWSYY, CDR2 QGS. This CDR3 comprises 24 residues. Flow sorting of PBMC yielded separate Vgamma9/Vdelta2+ and Vdelta2-negative gammadelta T cell populations for bulk repertoire analysis. The chain joins TRDV1 to TRDJ1; perhaps TRDD3 as D (6 bases). The J gene, left out of TCRdb, was set here by checking the DNA against germline. Sequencing was carried out using gamma-delta T cells from blood. The TCR sequence derives from a pool of human donors (malaria-infected and uninfected, not separated). CDR3 sequence reads: CAIGETGPPKRGGDPPINTDKLIF. The DNA for the CDR3 is TGTGCTATTGGGGAAACGGGCCCTCCCAAACGTGGAGGGGATCCACCCATAAACACCGATAAACTCATCTTT.